One and the same sample provided the 8 T cell receptor beta chains below, sequenced in a study of shared clonotypes between healthy human individuals. CD8 cells regarded as naive lacked CD45RO, were positively chosen for CCR7, and omitted terminally differentiated effector memory CD45RA+ cells. Using immunoSEQ multiplex PCR, the repertoire was profiled, and TCRdb retains in-frame clones only, with some absent. Of more than 550,000 clones in the sample, approximately 90% were seen once. The material sequenced was naive CD8+ T cells sorted from blood. These receptors came from a man aged 25-40 years in good health.

The gene calls are TRBV7-2 and TRBJ2-7; D is unresolved. Germline CDR1 is SGHTA and CDR2 is FQGNSA. This CDR3 is built from 14 residues. V was clipped by 3 bases and J by 2 bases, with 11 bases between them. The CDR3 reads CASSFGRPTYEQYF. The CDR3 DNA sequence: TGTGCCAGCAGCTTCGGGCGGCCCACCTACGAGCAGTACTTC.

The chain couples TRBV6-4 to TRBJ2-1; D is perhaps TRBD1 (6 bases). The CDR3 has 12 amino acids. Trimming took 0 bases from V and 10 from J, leaving 7 bases between them. The germline CDR1 and CDR2 sequences are MRHNA and SNTAGT. The CDR3 nucleotides read TGTGCCAGCAGTGACTCGGGGGCAGAGCAGTTCTTC. Its translation: CASSDSGAEQFF.

This clone was seen once. The rearrangement links TRBV29-1 to TRBJ2-7; a possible D gene is TRBD2 (6 bases). The CDR3 loop spans 15 amino acids. V was shortened by 1 base and J by 3 bases, with 16 bases between the two germline ends. The germline CDR1 and CDR2 sequences are SQVTM and ANQGSEA. The CDR3 sequence is CSVEGEVGGLYEQYF. In DNA, the CDR3 is TGCAGCGTTGAAGGGGAGGTGGGAGGACTCTACGAGCAGTACTTC.

V gene TRBV29-1 combines with J gene TRBJ1-2; D gene unclear. Trimming removed 7 bases at V and 0 bases at J, with 15 bases between. The length of the CDR3 is 14 residues. Germline assignment: CDR1 SQVTM and CDR2 ANQGSEA. Here the CDR3 DNA reads TGCAGCGCTGACACCGAGCCCGCTAACTATGGCTACACCTTC. As protein: CSADTEPANYGYTF.

The chain links TRBV7-3 to TRBJ2-2; D unresolved. Germline loops: CDR1 SGHTA, CDR2 FQGTGA. The V gene lost 2 bases and the J gene lost 2 bases, with 12 bases spanning the gap. The CDR3 length is 16 residues. The CDR3 DNA is TGTGCCAGCAGCTTATCTGGGATATCCAACACCGGGGAGCTGTTTTTT. Encoded protein: CASSLSGISNTGELFF.

This clone was seen just once. V usage is TRBV7-2 and J usage is TRBJ2-1, with D perhaps TRBD2 (5 bases). CDR1 is SGHTA and CDR2 is FQGNSA in the germline V gene. The V end was cut by 1 base, the J end by 2 bases, with 9 bases between. This CDR3 is built from 15 residues. DNA of the CDR3: TGTGCCAGCAGCTTAGGAGGGAATCCCTACAATGAGCAGTTCTTC. It translates to CASSLGGNPYNEQFF.

V is TRBV20-1 and J is TRBJ2-7, with D unresolved. V was cut by 2 bases and J by 7 bases, with 9 bases left in between. Germline V gene data show CDR1 as DFQATT and CDR2 as SNEGSKA (reference sequence). CDR3 length: 11 amino acids. CDR3 sequence reads: CSARLETEQYF. The DNA of the CDR3 is TGCAGTGCTAGACTCGAGACGGAGCAGTACTTC.

J is TRBJ2-3 and V is TRBV7-9; 8 bases are a match to TRBD2. After removal of 3 bases from V and 3 bases from J, the junction contained 8 bases not matched to a gene. Germline loops: CDR1 SEHNR, CDR2 FQNEAQ (reference sequence). The CDR3 has 16 residues. CDR3 loop: CASSFSREGLTDTQYF. The DNA of the CDR3 is TGTGCCAGCAGCTTTAGTCGGGAGGGCCTAACAGATACGCAGTATTTT.